The following is a T cell receptor (beta chain) sequence with its context. Its matching antigen is unknown. The sample originates from a study of vaccination effects on CD4 cells after COVID-19. Libraries were prepared by immunoSEQ multiplex PCR; TCRdb keeps only in-frame clonotypes and omits some of them. This table has 40,000 to 60,000 clones, approximately 74% appearing once. The CDR3 covers 16 residues. V lost 1 base and J lost 2, with 12 bases in between. Looked up from germline, CDR1 is SGHRS and CDR2 is YFSETQ. CD4+ T cell isolation took place after 10 days of culture. The sequencing here drew on CD4+ T cells from PBMCs cultured without peptide, taken before COVID-19 vaccination. This chain uses TRBV5-1 with TRBJ2-2; D is perhaps TRBD2 (6 bases). The sequence was obtained from a human donor who had a prior SARS-CoV-2 infection. Here the CDR3 DNA reads TGCGCCAGCAGCTTGTCCCTAGCGAGAAACACCGGGGAGCTGTTTTTT. This codes for CASSLSLARNTGELFF.